One T cell receptor beta chain is described in this entry. The target antigen is unknown. Libraries were prepared by immunoSEQ multiplex PCR; TCRdb keeps only in-frame clonotypes and omits some of them. The sample lists approximately 59,000 clones, 92% occurring once. The V gene lost 0 bases and the J gene lost 12 bases, with 17 bases spanning the gap. Germline loops: CDR1 SGDLS, CDR2 YYNGEE. The CDR3 covers 14 residues. The source of the sample is a study of cytomegalovirus exposure and HLA in healthy donors. Study results and limitations: Rarity characterized most TCR sequences, yet some public TCRs appeared in many donors. In vitro confirmation showed three CMV-associated chains to be CMV antigen specific.

This clonotype was sampled from a man aged 18 to 29 in good health and CMV-seropositive. This chain joins TRBV9 and TRBJ2-3, with D unresolved. Sequencing was done on a sample of PBMCs. CDR3 DNA sequence: TGTGCCAGCAGCGTAGGAGGCTACCGAACTATCCAGTATTTT. Translating gives CASSVGGYRTIQYF.